The rows below give T cell receptor beta chains drawn from one sample of a study of OX40 agonist ivuxolimab in advanced cancers. Sequenced by immunoSEQ multiplex PCR; TCRdb stores in-frame clones only, minus some. The repertoire includes about 50,000 clones, over 85% of them detected once, and roughly 22% sits in the top ten. The sequencing used CD4+ or CD8+ T cells sorted from blood, collected in a trial of the OX40 agonist ivuxolimab. The source is an adult with an advanced solid tumor such as melanoma, head and neck, liver or kidney cancer. Each CDR3 is given with its conserved first and last residue. A D gene is named only where the DNA matches it firmly. A row's size may be missing; if present it is once, few, many or a size class.

clone_size	d_call	v_call	j_call	cdr3_nt	cdr3_aa
NA	NA	TRBV6-5	TRBJ2-3	TGTGCCAGCAGAGGGGGGGGTACGCAGTATTTT	CASRGGGTQYF
NA	NA	TRBV2	TRBJ2-5	TGTGCTACTAGTGATTCGTTTTCGAGATCGGAGGAGACCCAGTACTTC	CATSDSFSRSEETQYF
NA	NA	TRBV4-1	TRBJ1-1	TGCGCCAGCAGCCCCTCGGGGAACACTGAAGCTTTCTTT	CASSPSGNTEAFF
NA	NA	TRBV10-3	TRBJ2-5	TGTGCCATCAGTGAAGGGTTTGAGGAGACCCAGTACTTC	CAISEGFEETQYF
NA	NA	TRBV19	TRBJ2-2	TGTGCCAGTAGTATAGTGGTACAGGGAACGGGCGGGGAGCTGTTTTTT	CASSIVVQGTGGELFF
NA	NA	TRBV28	TRBJ2-7	TGTGCCAGCAGAACGCACTGGGGGGGCCACATCGAGCAGTACTTC	CASRTHWGGHIEQYF
NA	TRBD1	TRBV28	TRBJ1-5	TGTGCCAGCGGATCAGACAGGGTTAGCAATCAGCCCCAGCATTTT	CASGSDRVSNQPQHF
NA	NA	TRBV9	TRBJ2-2	TGTGCCAGCAGCGTCTTCGGGGAAACCGGGGAGCTGTTTTTT	CASSVFGETGELFF
once	NA	TRBV6-6	TRBJ1-2	TGTGCCAGCAGTTACTCGATTTCGCAGGTAGATGGCTACACCTTC	CASSYSISQVDGYTF
NA	TRBD2	TRBV13	TRBJ2-7	TGTGCCAGCAGCTTAAGCCGGGAGGGACGGAACTACGAGCAGTACTTC	CASSLSREGRNYEQYF
once	TRBD2	TRBV7-9	TRBJ2-1	TGTGCCAGCAGCCAGACCACTAGCGGGCCCTACAATGAGCAGTTCTTC	CASSQTTSGPYNEQFF
NA	TRBD1	TRBV2	TRBJ2-7	TGTGCCAGCAGTCCGGGACAGGGTTTAGCATACGAGCAGTACTTC	CASSPGQGLAYEQYF
NA	NA	TRBV5-6	TRBJ2-5	TGTGCCAGCAGCTTGGGGGGTTACCAAGAGACCCAGTACTTC	CASSLGGYQETQYF
NA	NA	TRBV18	TRBJ2-1	TGTGCCAGCTCACCAGGGTCCAGCTCCTACAATGAGCAGTTCTTC	CASSPGSSSYNEQFF
NA	NA	TRBV15	TRBJ2-5	TGTGCCACCAGCACTCGCCTAGGGGGAGAGACCCAGTACTTC	CATSTRLGGETQYF
NA	NA	TRBV28	TRBJ2-1	TGTGCCAGCAACGGAGGGCTTACCTACAATGAGCAGTTCTTC	CASNGGLTYNEQFF
NA	TRBD2	TRBV28	TRBJ2-1	TGTGCCAGCAGTTTCCCCGGGACTAGCGGATACAATGAGCAGTTCTTC	CASSFPGTSGYNEQFF
NA	TRBD2	TRBV30	TRBJ2-5	TGTGCCTTTAGCGGGCAAGGAGAGACCCAGTACTTC	CAFSGQGETQYF
NA	NA	TRBV30	TRBJ1-1	TGTGCCTGGAGTGAGGTTAACACTGAAGCTTTCTTT	CAWSEVNTEAFF
NA	TRBD1	TRBV7-2	TRBJ1-4	TGTGCCAGCAGCTTAGACGGTGCAGGACAGGGGGTTGAAAAACTGTTTTTT	CASSLDGAGQGVEKLFF
NA	NA	TRBV21-1	TRBJ1-4	TGTGCCAGCAGTCTCAGTGGGGGTGCGGACAGGGCTTGCGAAAAACTGTTTTTT	CASSLSGGADRACEKLFF
NA	TRBD2	TRBV7-2	TRBJ2-3	TGTGCCAGCAGCTTAGCCAGCGGGGTCGGGAATCTTATTAGCACAGATACGCAGTATTTT	CASSLASGVGNLISTDTQYF
NA	NA	TRBV6-5	TRBJ2-2	TGTGCCAGCAGTTACCGTAACGGGGAGCTGTTTTTT	CASSYRNGELFF
NA	NA	TRBV6-6	TRBJ2-3	TGTGCCAGCAGTCCATCGGCCGGGACCGGCACAGATACGCAGTATTTT	CASSPSAGTGTDTQYF
NA	NA	TRBV7-9	TRBJ1-2	TGTGCCAGCAGCTTAGCCCCGACAGAAGATGGCTACACCTTC	CASSLAPTEDGYTF
NA	NA	TRBV6-1	TRBJ2-7	TGTGCCAGCAGTGAAGAATCTAGTTACATCCTCTACGAGCAGTACTTC	CASSEESSYILYEQYF
NA	NA	TRBV27	TRBJ2-3	TGTGCCAGCAGTTCCAGCGTGGATACACAGTATTTT	CASSSSVDTQYF